The source of this T cell receptor beta chain is a study of cytomegalovirus exposure and HLA in healthy donors (dated by TCRdb to 2017 to 2019). Broadly, across the study: An earlier analysis of around 600 of the donors reported 250 to 300 Gb of sequence data and approximately 110 million unique TCR beta sequences from 150 million to 200 million T cells. Around 330 gigabases of sequencing data and around 88 million unique TCR sequences made up an early release that covered some 640 HLA-typed donors. Of the roughly 420 genotyped donors, 81% were placed in the genetic ancestry cluster associated with self-reported Caucasian donors. The aim of the study was to test whether cataloging public T cell receptors could identify signatures of past pathogen exposure. The study profiled the T cell repertoires of fewer than 850 subjects by immunosequencing and related them to cytomegalovirus serostatus. In addition to the first cohort of approximately 650 subjects, a separate validation cohort of 130 or so different subjects was used. To predict cytomegalovirus infection status, the study brought together high-throughput TCR immunosequencing, statistical association of individual TCRs with disease status, and machine learning. In a later analysis, previously published TCR beta repertoires from more than 500 donors were re-analyzed and high-resolution HLA genotyping was added so that TCR occurrence patterns could be studied. In the later analysis, no new phenotypic data were used to find candidate immune exposures; instead, reliance was placed on TCR beta sequences and their occurrence across donors. An earlier analysis of about 600 of the donors used high-throughput TCR beta sequencing to judge whether each TCR beta V gene segment behaved as functional or pseudogenic. Alongside the repertoire data, information on donor age, sex, ethnicity and CMV serostatus was compiled. A later genetic analysis used genome-wide SNP genotypes for about 60% of the roughly 700 donors, treating that subset as a discovery cohort. All discovery cohort repertoires had been generated on a single sequencing platform. Class I and class II HLA loci were covered by the typing at four-digit resolution. The number of typed donors differed by locus: about 629-640 for A, B, C, DRB1 and DQB1; 500 to 550 for DQA1; about 600 for DPA1; and 400 to 480 for DPB1. Because of strong linkage in the cohort, five DR-DQ haplotypes were treated as single units for association and clustering. Among 350 to 400 genotyped donors of the cohort, an average of approximately 250,000 unique TCR beta nucleotide sequences were sequenced per donor, about a sixth of them non-productive.

Paper-wide results and their limitations: A later genetic analysis reported fewer N-insertions in productive TCRs among donors in an Asian-associated ancestry cluster than the approximately 670-donor mean. In a later analysis, more than 15,000 TCR beta sequences were associated with specific HLA alleles at a false discovery rate of 0.05. In a later analysis, the rate of TCR association differed among HLA loci, with DRB1 alleles having the most associated TCRs and HLA-C alleles having the fewest. Some IMGT-functional V segments, including TRBV6-2 and TRBV6-3, could not be told apart with the 87-base-pair reads, so those segments were excluded. Because counts were too low, seventeen rarely observed V segments, including chromosome 9 orphons, were left out of the earlier analysis of some 640 of the donors. According to a later analysis, parvovirus B19, influenza, CMV and Epstein-Barr virus appeared linked to several top co-occurrence clusters. In an earlier analysis of some 500 of the donors, most TCR beta V segments were observed in productive rearrangements about 87% or about 30% of the time, broadly matching IMGT annotations. A total of some 180 TCR beta chains were listed by the study as associated with cytomegalovirus. An association between a missense DCLRE1C variant and V-gene and J-gene trimming of TCR beta chains was found in a later genetic analysis and replicated in an independent cohort. The classifier was reported to diagnose cytomegalovirus status with high specificity and sensitivity in both the original cohort and the validation cohort. In a later analysis, HLA-associated TCR beta chains were found to be more clonally expanded and to have lower generation probabilities than equally common non-associated chains. In this cohort, only TCR beta chains were sequenced, and detectable features were limited by the absence of alpha or paired-chain data. Sequencing depth was assumed to be roughly uniform across donors in the presence/absence analyses, though that assumption may not hold. The authors suggested that the approach could potentially be extended to other disease states and immunological phenotypes. Immune exposure information for the cohort was limited to CMV serostatus. A further reported finding was that TCR beta sequences accurately predicted the HLA-A and HLA-B alleles for most subjects in the first cohort. Because some donors lacked HLA typing at each locus, the association tests relied only on the typed subset. Across donors, most TCR sequences were observed very rarely, whereas some public TCRs were present in many individuals. A few of the identified cytomegalovirus-associated TCR beta chains were confirmed in vitro to be specific for cytomegalovirus antigens. Most CMV-associated TCR beta chains appeared to be HLA-restricted in a later analysis, and the HLA associations seemed to be driven largely by CMV exposure. The sequencing pipeline was judged likely to have produced a cluster of highly shared sequence variants as a technical artifact. Linkage disequilibrium might explain the correlated functional status among segregating V segments, but an unknown experimental factor could not be excluded. Assigning TCR associations to individual alleles was difficult when HLA alleles, especially DR and DQ, strongly co-occurred.

The cohort consisted of 650 to 700 healthy bone marrow donors. Cohort members were all nominally healthy when sampled, although unrecorded immune exposures were likely present. The donor was CMV seropositive and belonged to the group of 250 to 300 seropositive cohort members. Every donor gave a peripheral blood sample, and the peripheral blood mononuclear cells from that sample were used for TCR beta sequencing. The Qiagen DNeasy Blood Extraction Kit was used to extract genomic DNA from the blood cell samples. After removal of 5 bases from V and 3 bases from J, the junction retains 13 bases not matched to a gene. CDR1 LNHDA and CDR2 SQIVND are derived from the germline V gene (reference sequence). The CDR3 covers 17 residues, taking in both the cysteine and the phenylalanine. Only the CDR3 DNA is retained, 51 bases long and in frame from the first base. Libraries came from the immunoSEQ multiplex PCR assay. A mixture of 60 forward primers for TCR Vbeta segments and 13 reverse primers for TCR Jbeta segments was used in the multiplex PCR. Amplification of the CDR3 region of rearranged TCR beta genes was performed with a multiplex PCR assay on genomic DNA. The amplified TCR beta libraries were sequenced on the Illumina HiSeq System as 87-base-pair reads. In the source study's methods: A later analysis tallied roughly 80 million unique TCR beta chains across the 700 or so repertoires, and around 10 million of those chains were shared by two or more donors. Raw reads were error-corrected and collapsed into unique sequences by a nearest-neighbor algorithm in which closely related sequences were merged to remove PCR and sequencing errors. CDR3 sequences were aligned to IMGT reference sequences to assign V, D and J gene segments. For a sequence to be retained, a match of at least six nucleotides to both a V gene segment and a J gene segment was required. Rearrangements were called productive when the CDR3 lacked stop codons and stayed in frame with V and J; all others were non-productive. Following IMGT convention, CDR3 was defined as the stretch from the second conserved V-encoded cysteine up to the conserved J-encoded phenylalanine. In an earlier analysis of around 570 of the donors, sequences lacking an unambiguous match to a single V gene segment were excluded. In an earlier analysis of approximately 500 of the donors, a V segment was called functional when productive rearrangements were above 56.7%, and segregating when the standard deviation between donors exceeded 5%. A statistical classification framework was built to diagnose cytomegalovirus status from the catalog of TCR beta chain sequences. V and J gene assignment, in a later analysis, came from comparing TCR nucleotide sequences with IMGT/GENE-DB human TR gene sequences. Using the TCRdist pipeline, a later analysis assigned CDR3 sequences along with most-parsimonious VDJ recombination scenarios. In a later analysis, every TCR beta chain was defined by the combination of its CDR3 amino acid sequence and its V-gene family, and reads without a unique V-gene family were dropped. To address suspected cross-contamination and a sequencing artifact, a later analysis removed around 590 highly shared, low-generation-probability nucleotide sequences. For each public chain, a later analysis derived a clonal expansion index from normalized ranks of inferred template counts within each repertoire. In a later analysis, generation probabilities were computed with a VDJ recombination model fitted to out-of-frame rearrangements, and the resulting probabilities were checked against IGoR. In a later analysis, TCR-TCR, TCR-HLA and TCR-CMV co-occurrence was scored with hypergeometric tests, and a repertoire-size bias correction was applied to TCR pairs. False discovery rates were estimated in a later analysis by permuting HLA or CMV assignments 20 times. In a later analysis, co-occurring TCRs were grouped using DBSCAN, with TCRdist sequence similarity added in when clustering inside HLA-allele-positive subsets. Co-occurrence clustering excluded repertoires with fewer than 30,000 or more than 120,000 public chains, plus five with anomalous nucleotide sharing. TCRdb provides this immuneACCESS table in a form limited to in-frame rearrangements. Some clones are lacking; in checked studies, under half of them reflect an unresolved V gene, and why the rest are absent is not known. V and J calls and clone size are copied from that table; D and trimming were computed from the DNA. The sample table contains 90,000 to 130,000 clones; only one count was recorded for about 80% of them. The ten largest clones take up 10% to 15% of the sample.

Notes on this clone: No antigen is known for it. The sample holds no much larger clone one base away, and base qualities are not on file.

This receptor was identified in a man between 25 and 39 years old in good health and CMV-seropositive. The chain is assembled from TRBV19 and TRBJ2-1, with 7 central nucleotides matching TRBD1. Material for sequencing was PBMCs. The bases are TGTGCCAGTAGTGCAAGCACTGTGACAGGGAACTACAATGAGCAGTTCTTC. Its protein product is CASSASTVTGNYNEQFF.